These T cell receptor beta chains were read from a single sample in a study of CD8 T cells in Susac syndrome. TCRdb re-called the immunoSEQ multiplex PCR reads through MiXCR, storing one row per CDR3 protein. There are about 300,000 distinct CDR3 sequences in the sample; around nine tenths occur only once, and around 0.18% lies in the top ten. Sequenced material: CD8+ T cells from PBMCs. The origin of the receptors is a human donor with multiple sclerosis. CDR3s include the opening cysteine and the closing phenylalanine or tryptophan. Fields, in order: clone size, J gene, V gene, D gene, CDR3 DNA, CDR3 protein. D genes are given only for firm matches. The listing skips clone size in some rows; elsewhere it reads once, few, many or a size class.

size: once
J: TRBJ2-6
V: TRBV29-1
D: NA
DNA: TGCAGCGTTGACGGGGGCATCCCTGGGGCCAACGTCCTGACTTTC
CDR3: CSVDGGIPGANVLTF

size: NA
J: TRBJ2-1
V: TRBV18
D: NA
DNA: TGTGCCAGCTCACCATTGGCTAGTGCCTACAATGAGCAGTTCTTC
CDR3: CASSPLASAYNEQFF

size: NA
J: TRBJ2-1
V: TRBV6-1
D: NA
DNA: TGTGCCAGCAGTGACTCAGGGGGGGTCTACAATGAGCAGTTCTTC
CDR3: CASSDSGGVYNEQFF

size: NA
J: TRBJ1-5
V: TRBV28
D: TRBD1
DNA: TGTGCCAGCAGACATGCAGGGGGTCTTCTTAGTCAGCCCCAGCATTTT
CDR3: CASRHAGGLLSQPQHF

size: NA
J: TRBJ1-1
V: TRBV29-1
D: NA
DNA: TGCAGCGTTGTCTCGAACACTGAAGCTTTCTTT
CDR3: CSVVSNTEAFF

size: NA
J: TRBJ2-3
V: TRBV10-3
D: TRBD2
DNA: TGTGCCATCAGGGTGGCTAGCGGGAGAACTGGGGATACGCAGTATTTT
CDR3: CAIRVASGRTGDTQYF

size: NA
J: TRBJ2-1
V: TRBV6-2/TRBV6-3
D: NA
DNA: TGTGCCAGCACCGGGACACCATACAATGAGCAGTTCTTC
CDR3: CASTGTPYNEQFF

size: NA
J: TRBJ2-2
V: TRBV24-1
D: NA
DNA: TGTGCCACCAGTGATTTGGGAGGGTTCCCCACCGGGGAGCTGTTTTTT
CDR3: CATSDLGGFPTGELFF

size: NA
J: TRBJ2-1
V: TRBV12-3/TRBV12-4
D: NA
DNA: TGTGCCAGCACCCCAGAGCGAGGGAGCTGGTACAATGAGCAGTTCTTC
CDR3: CASTPERGSWYNEQFF

size: NA
J: TRBJ2-2
V: TRBV7-6
D: NA
DNA: TGTGCCAGCAGCTTAAACGGGGGCACCTCCACCGGGGAGCTGTTTTTT
CDR3: CASSLNGGTSTGELFF

size: NA
J: TRBJ2-2
V: TRBV20-1
D: TRBD1
DNA: TGCAGTGCTAGAGACTCTGACAGGGGATACACCGGGGAGCTGTTTTTT
CDR3: CSARDSDRGYTGELFF

size: once
J: TRBJ2-7
V: TRBV9
D: NA
DNA: TGTGCCAGCAGCGCTTCAGGGGCACCTGCCTACGAGCAGTACTTC
CDR3: CASSASGAPAYEQYF

size: once
J: TRBJ2-7
V: TRBV6-2/TRBV6-3
D: NA
DNA: TGTGCCAGCAGTTTATCCACCTTCTTGGACAGAAACGAGCAGTACTTC
CDR3: CASSLSTFLDRNEQYF

size: NA
J: TRBJ2-7
V: TRBV6-2/TRBV6-3
D: NA
DNA: TGTGCCAGCAAACCCGGGGGGCACTACGAGCAGTACTTC
CDR3: CASKPGGHYEQYF

size: NA
J: TRBJ1-2
V: TRBV20-1
D: NA
DNA: TGCAGTGCTAGAGATCTTCGGCAGTATGGCTACACCTTC
CDR3: CSARDLRQYGYTF

size: NA
J: TRBJ2-1
V: TRBV9
D: NA
DNA: TGTGCCAGCAGCGTAGGAGGGAATGCCGTGGATGAGCAGTTCTTC
CDR3: CASSVGGNAVDEQFF

size: once
J: TRBJ2-7
V: TRBV25-1
D: NA
DNA: TGTGCCAGCAGCTATGGGCCAGCCTACGAGCAGTACTTC
CDR3: CASSYGPAYEQYF

size: NA
J: TRBJ1-5
V: TRBV7-8
D: TRBD1
DNA: TGTGCCAGCAGCTTACAGGGGGCTTATGAAACCTATCAGCCCCAGCATTTT
CDR3: CASSLQGAYETYQPQHF

size: NA
J: TRBJ1-1
V: TRBV19
D: NA
DNA: TGTGCCAGCCGTCGGGGGAACGCTGAAGCTTTCTTT
CDR3: CASRRGNAEAFF

size: NA
J: TRBJ2-3
V: TRBV9
D: NA
DNA: TGTGCCAGCAGCGTAGCCAGGGCTAGCACAGATACGCAGTATTTT
CDR3: CASSVARASTDTQYF

size: NA
J: TRBJ2-3
V: TRBV29-1
D: NA
DNA: TGCAGCGTCCCGGAGGGGACTAGCACAGATACGCAGTATTTT
CDR3: CSVPEGTSTDTQYF

size: NA
J: TRBJ2-2
V: TRBV6-4
D: TRBD2
DNA: TGTGCCAGCAGTGACTCGGCGGGGGGAGAACAGAGCGGGGAGCTGTTTTTT
CDR3: CASSDSAGGEQSGELFF

size: NA
J: TRBJ1-1
V: TRBV20-1
D: NA
DNA: TGCAGTGCCATTTGGCCCAGGGGAGAGGACACTGAAGCTTTCTTT
CDR3: CSAIWPRGEDTEAFF

size: NA
J: TRBJ2-2
V: TRBV20-1
D: TRBD2
DNA: TGCAGTGCTTCTCCCGACGGGAGGACCGGGGAGCTGTTTTTT
CDR3: CSASPDGRTGELFF

size: NA
J: TRBJ2-2
V: TRBV28
D: NA
DNA: TGTGCCAGCACCGCGGCTCTTCGGAACAAGAACACCGGGGAGCTGTTTTTT
CDR3: CASTAALRNKNTGELFF

size: NA
J: TRBJ2-5
V: TRBV5-4
D: NA
DNA: TGTGCCAGCACCTCTTACGGCGAGGGGGAGACCCAGTACTTC
CDR3: CASTSYGEGETQYF

size: few
J: TRBJ2-7
V: TRBV20-1
D: TRBD2
DNA: TGCAGTGCTTCACTAGCGGACATAACCTACGAGCAGTACTTC
CDR3: CSASLADITYEQYF

size: NA
J: TRBJ2-5
V: TRBV20-1
D: TRBD1
DNA: TGCAGTGCTAGCGGCCGGGACAGGACACAAGAGACCCAGTACTTC
CDR3: CSASGRDRTQETQYF

size: few
J: TRBJ2-3
V: TRBV4-1
D: NA
DNA: TGCGCCAGCAGCCAGCCGGGCTCGGGCCCCACAGATACGCAGTATTTT
CDR3: CASSQPGSGPTDTQYF

size: NA
J: TRBJ1-5
V: TRBV28
D: NA
DNA: TGTGCCAGCAGTTTATTGGGGCAGGAAGGCAATCAGCCCCAGCATTTT
CDR3: CASSLLGQEGNQPQHF

size: NA
J: TRBJ1-1
V: TRBV29-1
D: NA
DNA: TGCAGCGTTGTAGGGGACACGGCTCAGGCTTTCTTT
CDR3: CSVVGDTAQAFF

size: NA
J: TRBJ2-3
V: TRBV9
D: TRBD1
DNA: TGTGCCAGCAGCGAGGGGACAGTTAGCACAGATACGCAGTATTTT
CDR3: CASSEGTVSTDTQYF

size: NA
J: TRBJ2-6
V: TRBV4-3
D: NA
DNA: TGCGCCAGCAGCCAAGAGAGCTCTGGGGCCAACGTCCTGACTTTC
CDR3: CASSQESSGANVLTF